This passage covers 14 T cell receptor beta chains from one sample sequenced in a study of T cell responses to AZD1222 COVID-19 vaccine. TCRdb's table, derived via immunoSEQ multiplex PCR, lists solely in-frame clones and lacks some. In the table there are tens of thousands of clones, around nine tenths of which are singletons. Sample: peripheral blood, taken 28 days after the second dose of the MenACWY control vaccine. Receptor source: an adult who received the MenACWY meningococcal vaccine as a control.

The chain employs TRBV11-2 and TRBJ1-2; 10 bases align to TRBD1. CDR3 length equals 15 residues. Germline CDR1 and CDR2: SGHAT and FQNNGV. J lost 7 bases, V lost 4 bases, and 9 bases had no gene match. The CDR3 sequence: CASSWRQGALSGYTF. CDR3 nucleotides: TGTGCCAGCAGCTGGCGACAGGGGGCATTAAGTGGCTACACCTTC.

The chain uses TRBV28 and TRBJ1-4, with TRBD1 matching over 9 bases. From germline, CDR1 is MDHEN and CDR2 SYDVKM. V trimming: 6 bases; J trimming: 8 bases; junction bases outside the gene matches: 7. CDR3 length equals 14 residues. For the CDR3, the DNA is TGTGCCAGCAGCCCCGGGGACAGGGACGAAAAACTGTTTTTT. Amino acid sequence: CASSPGDRDEKLFF.

This chain joins TRBV5-4 and TRBJ1-1; tentative D call: TRBD1 (6 bases). Trimming pared 3 bases from V and 0 bases from J, leaving 12 bases between. Germline V gene sequence: CDR1 SGHNT, CDR2 YYREEE (reference sequence). CDR3 length: 15 residues. The DNA for the CDR3 is TGTGCCAGCAGCTCAGAGGGGGGAATGAACACTGAAGCTTTCTTT. This translates into CASSSEGGMNTEAFF.

This rearrangement joins TRBV5-4 to TRBJ2-7; the match to TRBD1 covers 7 bases. The CDR3 length is 15 residues. Germline assignment: CDR1 SGHNT and CDR2 YYREEE (reference sequence). J was trimmed by 2 bases and V by 2 bases; bases with no gene match: 7. This CDR3 is CASSFLPGQTYEQYF. CDR3 DNA: TGTGCCAGCAGCTTTCTTCCGGGACAGACCTACGAGCAGTACTTC.

The V and J genes are TRBV28 and TRBJ1-1; 7 positions match TRBD1. V lost 1 base, J lost 10 bases, and 6 bases stayed unmatched. Germline assignment: CDR1 MDHEN and CDR2 SYDVKM. This CDR3 is 13 amino acids long. The CDR3 spells CASSLYGSGGAFF. CDR3 DNA sequence: TGTGCCAGCAGTTTATATGGGTCAGGGGGAGCTTTCTTT.

The gene calls are TRBV27 and TRBJ2-7; 8 bases align to TRBD2. Germline-derived CDR1 and CDR2 are MNHEY and SMNVEV (reference sequence). The CDR3 is made up of 15 amino acids. V dropped 6 bases and J dropped 5; count of bases not matched to a gene: 12. The CDR3 bases are TGTGCCAGCAGCTACGGCCGACTAGCGTCCAACGAGCAGTACTTC. Protein sequence: CASSYGRLASNEQYF.

The chain combines TRBV14 with TRBJ2-7, with D uncertain. The CDR3 runs 15 residues. CDR1 and CDR2 from the germline V gene are SGHDN and FVKESK. The ends were cut back, 3 bases at V and 4 bases at J, with 16 bases in the middle. CDR3 in amino acids: CASSQALPLGYEQYF. In DNA, the CDR3 is TGTGCCAGCAGCCAGGCCCTACCTCTTGGTTACGAGCAGTACTTC.

V gene TRBV3-1 (or the pseudogene TRBV3-2) combines with J gene TRBJ1-5; no definite D call. The CDR3 contains 15 residues. V shed 0 bases and J shed 7 bases, with 13 bases lying between them. Germline V gene lookup returns CDR1 LGHDT and CDR2 YNNKEL (reference sequence). The CDR3 region is CASSQDIGRGQPQHF. CDR3 sequence (DNA): TGTGCCAGCAGCCAAGATATCGGTCGCGGGCAGCCCCAGCATTTT.

This clone was counted only a few times. The chain combines TRBV28 with TRBJ2-5, with a possible D match to TRBD2 (6 bases). Trimming took 5 bases from V and 3 from J, leaving 16 bases between them. Germline-derived CDR1 and CDR2 are MDHEN and SYDVKM. The CDR3 has 15 amino acids. The CDR3 DNA reads as TGTGCCAGCAGTCCTTCGCGAAGGACTAAAGAGACCCAGTACTTC. Its protein product is CASSPSRRTKETQYF.

The chain recombines TRBV6-1 with TRBJ2-7, with 7 bases lining up with TRBD1. The trim removed 3 bases at V and 2 bases at J, leaving 7 bases unmatched. From germline, CDR1 is MNHNS and CDR2 SASEGT. This CDR3 contains 15 residues. CDR3 loop: CASSDWQGEPYEQYF. The DNA of the CDR3 is TGTGCCAGCAGTGATTGGCAGGGGGAACCCTACGAGCAGTACTTC.

The chain links TRBV2 to TRBJ1-2, with unresolved D. V lost 6 bases and J 1 base, leaving 9 bases between the germline ends. Germline V gene sequence: CDR1 SNHLY, CDR2 FYNNEI. The CDR3 runs to 13 residues. In DNA, the CDR3 is TGTGCCAGCAGCGCAGTAAATAACTATGGCTACACCTTC. Its translation: CASSAVNNYGYTF. Filled out from reference TRBV2 and TRBJ1-2, the complete variable domain reads EPEVTQTPSHQVTQMGQEVILRCVPISNHLYFYWYRQILGQKVEFLVSFYNNEISEKSEIFDDQFSVERPDGSNFTLKIRSTKLEDSAMYFCASSAVNNYGYTFGSGTRLTVV.

A single count supports this clone. The chain carries TRBV5-1 and TRBJ2-5, with a weak D call TRBD2 (6 bases). Germline assignment: CDR1 SGHRS and CDR2 YFSETQ. Trimming left V 4 bases short and J 1 base short, with 11 bases between. The length of the CDR3 is 14 residues. CDR3 nucleotide sequence: TGCGCCAGCAGCCTTACCGGGAGCCAAGAGACCCAGTACTTC. Translating it yields CASSLTGSQETQYF.

The chain has TRBV9 and TRBJ2-1; no definite D call. The CDR3 totals 14 residues. Germline CDR1 reads SGDLS; CDR2 reads YYNGEE. The germline V and J ends were trimmed by 0 bases and 7 bases, with 11 bases remaining between them. In nucleotides, the CDR3 is TGTGCCAGCAGCGTAGGTGGTTCCCAAAATGAGCAGTTCTTC. This sequence encodes CASSVGGSQNEQFF.

This clone was counted once. The V and J genes are TRBV2 and TRBJ1-2; D ambiguous. Germline V gene sequence: CDR1 SNHLY, CDR2 FYNNEI. The CDR3 runs to 11 residues. V was pared by 8 bases and J by 8 bases, with 12 bases between. The CDR3 DNA reads as TGTGCCAGCTCGTGGAACGTAGGCTACACCTTC. Encoded protein: CASSWNVGYTF.